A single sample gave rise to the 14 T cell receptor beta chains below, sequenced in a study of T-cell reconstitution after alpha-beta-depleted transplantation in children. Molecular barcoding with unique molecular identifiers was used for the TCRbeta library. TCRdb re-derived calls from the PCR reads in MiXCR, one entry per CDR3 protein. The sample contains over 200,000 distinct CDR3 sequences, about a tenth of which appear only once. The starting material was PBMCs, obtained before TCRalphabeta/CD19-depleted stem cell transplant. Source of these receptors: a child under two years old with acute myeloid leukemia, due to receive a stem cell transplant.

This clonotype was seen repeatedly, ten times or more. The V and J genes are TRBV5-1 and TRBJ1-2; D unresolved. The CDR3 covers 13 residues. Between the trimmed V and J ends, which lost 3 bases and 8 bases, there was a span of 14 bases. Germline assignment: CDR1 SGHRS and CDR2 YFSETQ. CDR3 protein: CASSSGYLEGYTF. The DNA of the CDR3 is TGCGCCAGCAGCTCCGGTTACCTAGAGGGCTACACCTTC.

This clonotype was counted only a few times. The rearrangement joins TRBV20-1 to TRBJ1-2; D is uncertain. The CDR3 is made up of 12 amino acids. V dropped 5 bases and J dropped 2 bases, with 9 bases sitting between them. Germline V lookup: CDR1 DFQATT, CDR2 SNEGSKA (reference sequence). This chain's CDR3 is CSASYGNYGYTF. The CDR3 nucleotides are TGCAGTGCTTCCTATGGGAACTATGGCTACACCTTC.

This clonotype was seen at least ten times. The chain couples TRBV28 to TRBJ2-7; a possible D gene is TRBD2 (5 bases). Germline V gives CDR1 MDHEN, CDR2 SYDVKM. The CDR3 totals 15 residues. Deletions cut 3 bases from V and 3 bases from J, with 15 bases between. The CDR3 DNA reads TGTGCCAGCAGTTTTAAAGGGATCGGGGTCTACGAGCAGTACTTC. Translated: CASSFKGIGVYEQYF. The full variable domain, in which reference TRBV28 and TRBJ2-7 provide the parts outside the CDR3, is DVKVTQSSRYLVKRTGEKVFLECVQDMDHENMFWYRQDPGLGLRLIYFSYDVKMKEKGDIPEGYSVSREKKERFSLILESASTNQTSMYLCASSFKGIGVYEQYFGPGTRLTVT.

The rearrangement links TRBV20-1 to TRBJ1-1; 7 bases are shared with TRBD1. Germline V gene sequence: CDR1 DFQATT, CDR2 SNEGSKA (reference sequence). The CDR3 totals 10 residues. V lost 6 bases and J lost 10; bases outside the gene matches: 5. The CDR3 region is CSASYRGAFF. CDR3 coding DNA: TGCAGTGCCTCATACAGGGGAGCTTTCTTT.

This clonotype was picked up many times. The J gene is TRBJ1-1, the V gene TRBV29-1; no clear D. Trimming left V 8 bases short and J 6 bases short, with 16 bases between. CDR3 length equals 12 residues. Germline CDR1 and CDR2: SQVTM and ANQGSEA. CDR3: CSTVGSEAEAFF. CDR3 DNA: TGCAGCACTGTAGGGTCCGAGGCTGAAGCTTTCTTT.

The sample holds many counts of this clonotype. The CDR3 coding sequence is TGTGCCAGCAGCCAGACAGGAGCCCAAGAGACCCAGTACTTC. It translates to CASSQTGAQETQYF. The chain carries TRBV4-2 and TRBJ2-5, with a possible D match to TRBD1 (6 bases). The germline V gene encodes CDR1 LGHNA and CDR2 YNFKEQ. The CDR3 consists of 14 residues. The germline V and J ends were trimmed by 3 bases and 1 base, with 9 bases remaining between them.

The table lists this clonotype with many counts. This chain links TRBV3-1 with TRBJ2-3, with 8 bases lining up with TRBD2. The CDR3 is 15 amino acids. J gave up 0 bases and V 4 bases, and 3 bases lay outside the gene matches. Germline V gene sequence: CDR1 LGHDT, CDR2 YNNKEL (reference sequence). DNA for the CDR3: TGTGCCAGCAGCCTTAGCGGGGATAGCACAGATACGCAGTATTTT. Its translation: CASSLSGDSTDTQYF.

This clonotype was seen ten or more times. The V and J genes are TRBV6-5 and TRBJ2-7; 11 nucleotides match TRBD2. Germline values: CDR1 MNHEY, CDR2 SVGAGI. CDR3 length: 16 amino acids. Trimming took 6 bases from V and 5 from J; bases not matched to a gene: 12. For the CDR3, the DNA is TGTGCCAGCAGATTCACTAGCGGGAGAAGTAGGAACGAGCAGTACTTC. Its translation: CASRFTSGRSRNEQYF.

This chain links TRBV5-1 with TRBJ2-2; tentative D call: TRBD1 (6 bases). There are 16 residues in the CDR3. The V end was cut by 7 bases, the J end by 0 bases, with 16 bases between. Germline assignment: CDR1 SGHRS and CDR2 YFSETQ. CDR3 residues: CASAPGHGTNTGELFF. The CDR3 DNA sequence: TGCGCCAGCGCACCGGGACACGGAACGAACACCGGGGAGCTGTTTTTT.

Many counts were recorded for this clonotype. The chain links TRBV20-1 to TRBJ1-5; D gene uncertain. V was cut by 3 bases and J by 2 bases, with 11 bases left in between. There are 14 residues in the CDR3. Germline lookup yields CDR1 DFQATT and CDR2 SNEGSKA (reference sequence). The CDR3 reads CSASGSQRNQPQHF. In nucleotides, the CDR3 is TGCAGTGCTAGTGGTTCTCAGCGCAATCAGCCCCAGCATTTT.

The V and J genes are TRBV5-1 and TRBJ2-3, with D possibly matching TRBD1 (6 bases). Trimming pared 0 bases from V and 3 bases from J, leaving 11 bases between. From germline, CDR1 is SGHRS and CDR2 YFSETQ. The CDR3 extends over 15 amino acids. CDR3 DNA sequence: TGCGCCAGCAGCTTGGCCACCCAGGGGACAGATACGCAGTATTTT. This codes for CASSLATQGTDTQYF.

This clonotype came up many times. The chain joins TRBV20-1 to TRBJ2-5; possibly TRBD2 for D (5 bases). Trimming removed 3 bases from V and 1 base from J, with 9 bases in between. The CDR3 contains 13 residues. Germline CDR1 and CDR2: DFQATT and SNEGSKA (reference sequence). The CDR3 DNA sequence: TGCAGTGCTAGTTGGACTTTCCAAGAGACCCAGTACTTC. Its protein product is CSASWTFQETQYF.

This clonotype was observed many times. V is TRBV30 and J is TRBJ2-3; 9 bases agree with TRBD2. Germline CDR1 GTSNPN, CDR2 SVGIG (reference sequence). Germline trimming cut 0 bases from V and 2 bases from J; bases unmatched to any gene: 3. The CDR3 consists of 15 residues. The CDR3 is CAWSVLAGVTDTQYF. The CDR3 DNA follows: TGTGCCTGGAGTGTATTAGCGGGGGTCACAGATACGCAGTATTTT.

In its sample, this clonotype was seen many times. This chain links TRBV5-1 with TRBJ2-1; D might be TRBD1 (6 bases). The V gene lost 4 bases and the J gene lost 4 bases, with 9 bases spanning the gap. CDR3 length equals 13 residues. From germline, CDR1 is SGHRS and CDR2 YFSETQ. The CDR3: CASSMDRYNEQFF. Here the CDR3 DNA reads TGCGCCAGCAGCATGGACAGATACAATGAGCAGTTCTTC.